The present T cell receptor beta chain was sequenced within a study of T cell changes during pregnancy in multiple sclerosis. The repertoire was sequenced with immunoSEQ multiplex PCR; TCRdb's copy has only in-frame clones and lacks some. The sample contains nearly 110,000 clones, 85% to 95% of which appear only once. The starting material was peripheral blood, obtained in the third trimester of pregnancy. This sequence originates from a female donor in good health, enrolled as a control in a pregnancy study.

CDR3 amino acids: CASSQGAGSYNEQFF. The CDR3 coding sequence is TGCGCCAGCAGCCAAGGGGCGGGCTCCTACAATGAGCAGTTCTTC. The J gene is TRBJ2-1, the V gene TRBV4-3; maybe TRBD2 (5 bases). The germline V gene encodes CDR1 LGHNA and CDR2 YSLEER. V gave up 1 base and J gave up 0 bases, with 7 bases separating them. The CDR3 loop spans 15 amino acids.